The subject of this entry is one T cell receptor (beta chain). Its antigen is unknown. No base qualities exist here, and no much larger clone lies one base off it. The CDR3 regions of human TCRbeta chains were subjected to immunosequencing. The study's own analysis went as follows. Repertoire TCRs were checked for matches against a reference library of SARS-CoV-2-specific TCRs that had been generated using the MIRA antigen-specificity platform. Breadth was defined as the fraction of unique TCRs that were SARS-CoV-2-associated, and depth was defined as the fraction of total T cells that were SARS-CoV-2-associated. Using the MIRA data, each spike-specific TCR was mapped to the spike region that the TCR reacts to and placed in a CD4 or CD8 class. Log10-transformed breadth and depth values were compared by one-way ANOVA with Sidak's multiple comparisons tests. The source is immuneACCESS, and TCRdb retained only in-frame sequences with V and J called. Part of the clones is not carried over; for the studies checked, unresolved V genes explain less than half of this, and the remainder is unexplained. That table furnishes V, J and clone size, whereas the DNA furnished D and trimming. This sample gives under 150,000 clones in total; about 91% of them show up just once. The ten most abundant clones make up over 2.5% of the sample.

This sample is drawn from a study of T cell responses to AZD1222 COVID-19 vaccine (dated by TCRdb to the early 2020s). In the study overall: Because spike-specific TCR depth and breadth did not differ between the two schedules, AZD1222 recipients who got a second dose at roughly 4 weeks were pooled with those who got a second dose at roughly 12 weeks. Enrollment into the trials was organized by age into subgroups of 18-55, 56-69 and 70-plus years, and those subgroups contained approximately 150, 30 and 60 TCR-sequenced participants, respectively. A total of 233 trial participants underwent TCR sequencing, of whom around 200 received two doses of AZD1222 and about 26 received two doses of the MenACWY control vaccine. Summary of the overall study and its limitations: In the small 56-69-year group, the increase in depth fell short of significance, most likely because of low power. The vaccine-associated CD4 TCRs covered the entire spike protein, and the dominant responses fell in regions 160-218 and 743-854. Epitopes outside the regions mutated in the B.1.351 and B.1.1.7 variants were reportedly recognized by nearly half of the unique spike-specific TCRs. Spike-specific TCR breadth and depth rose significantly after two AZD1222 doses compared with day 0 and with MenACWY recipients. Conclusions about previously exposed vaccinees are limited because only five to seven AZD1222 recipients were SARS-CoV-2 seropositive at baseline. Participants were mostly white British and included more females than males, and it was suggested by the authors that clonal diversity may have been underestimated. Because no day 14 peak-response samples were available, the repertoires could be characterized only after the peak T cell response.

The time point label, as the study defines it: baseline before first vaccination. Vaccinee samples came from UK trials COV001 and COV002, including a single-blind randomized controlled phase 2/3 trial of AZD1222 (ChAdOx1 nCoV-19) in healthy adults. For TCRbeta chain sequencing, PBMC samples were collected from trial participants at day 0 and at day 28 after the second dose. There are 20 amino acids in the CDR3, from cysteine to phenylalanine inclusive. The kept DNA is CDR3 alone, 60 bases in frame from the first base. Trimming at the junction amounts to 3 bases on V and 0 bases on J, and the germline ends lie 29 bases apart. The CDR1 and CDR2 encoded by the germline V gene are SQVTM and ANQGSEA.

This TCR came from an adult in good health. The rearranged chain carries TRBV29-1 and TRBJ1-2, with a weak D call of TRBD1 (5 bases match). The sequencing used peripheral blood, collected on day 0 of AZD1222 vaccination. The DNA reads as follows: TGCAGCGTTGAGTGGCCCGGAAGTACAGGAGCCCTATCGACTAACTATGGCTACACCTTC. Its product reads: CSVEWPGSTGALSTNYGYTF. Here the CDR3 is joined to the reference TRBV29-1 and TRBJ1-2 genes, and the full variable domain is: SAVISQKPSRDICQRGTSLTIQCQVDSQVTMMFWYRQQPGQSLTLIATANQGSEATYESGFVIDKFPISRPNLTFSTLTVSNMSPEDSSIYLCSVEWPGSTGALSTNYGYTFGSGTRLTVV.